The T cell receptor (beta chain) under discussion was sequenced for a study of CD8 T cells in ankylosing spondylitis. Libraries of TCR beta came from quantitative 5'-RACE with molecular barcodes. TCRdb analysed the 5' RACE reads with MiXCR anew, one entry per CDR3 protein. Here the sample spans roughly 180,000 distinct CDR3 sequences, around a tenth being singletons. Germline assignment: CDR1 SGHTA and CDR2 FQGNSA. Trimming shortened V by 4 bases and J by 7 bases, and 7 bases separated the two germline ends. CDR3 length: 12 amino acids. In its sample, this clonotype was seen a few times. Antigen unknown. Study outcomes and limitations: Blood from ankylosing spondylitis patients appeared to carry a characteristic roughly eight-variant TCR beta motif. Relatively scarce in peripheral blood, disease-linked clones were CD8+.

Sequencing used blood, either unsorted or a sorted T cell fraction (not recorded which). This sequence was found in a female donor with ankylosing spondylitis or in good health (not recorded which). This rearrangement joins TRBV7-2 to TRBJ2-2, with no clear D. The CDR3 coding sequence is TGTGCCAGCAGCTGGAGAGTCGGGGAGCTGTTTTTT. This gives the protein CASSWRVGELFF.